The present entry profiles one T cell receptor beta chain with its context. The use of a sample-barcoded 5' primer and a J-beta primer mix characterized a second PCR of roughly 6 to 11 cycles. One entry per CDR3 protein, called by TCRdb with MiXCR from the 5' RACE reads. There are roughly 1.5 million distinct CDR3 sequences in the sample; under 55% occur only once, and around 4% lies in the top ten. These data come from a study of blood T cells in healthy people across ages. The CDR3 covers 16 residues. Germline V gene data show CDR1 as MGHRA and CDR2 as YSYEKL. This clonotype was obtained from a woman younger than 30 in good health. The sample taken for sequencing was blood. The chain recombines TRBV4-1 with TRBJ2-5, with D possibly being TRBD2 (5 bases). The DNA matches TRBJ2-7 better at its end, which makes the J call doubtful. The CDR3 sequence is CASSQDTVRGSYEQYF. In nucleotides, the CDR3 is TGCGCCAGCAGCCAAGATACGGTCCGGGGAAGTTACGAGCAGTACTTC.